These 27 T cell receptor beta chains originate from one sample sequenced in a study of T cells in Graves' hyperthyroidism and ophthalmopathy. TCR beta CDR3 region amplification was performed from RNA transcripts. The TCR CDR3 was amplified in a first-round RT-PCR using the HTBI primer set. TCRdb recomputed calls from the multiplex PCR reads with MiXCR, one row per CDR3 protein. The sample gives around 290,000 distinct CDR3 sequences, 13% of which show up once; more than 7.5% is in the top ten. Sequenced sample: blood. These receptors all come from a woman under 40 with Graves' hyperthyroidism that later progressed to Graves' ophthalmopathy.

The chain carries TRBV6-1 and TRBJ1-2; D gene unclear. The CDR3 covers 13 residues. The V gene lost 0 bases and the J gene lost 8 bases, with 10 bases spanning the gap. From germline, CDR1 is MNHNS and CDR2 SASEGT. The CDR3 nucleotides read TGTGCCAGCAGTGAAGCGCTTCGAAAAGGCTACACCTTC. This gives the protein CASSEALRKGYTF.

The chain is built from TRBV6-1 and TRBJ2-1; 7 nucleotides agree with TRBD2. CDR1 is MNHNS, CDR2 SASEGT, per germline. With V trimmed by 5 bases and J by 8 bases, 6 bases remained unmatched. This CDR3 spans 13 amino acids. CDR3 DNA sequence: TGTGCCAGCAGTCGCGGGAGTCTCTATGAGCAGTTCTTC. Its protein product is CASSRGSLYEQFF.

This clonotype was counted many times. The rearrangement joins TRBV24-1 to TRBJ2-1; 7 bases are shared with TRBD1. CDR1 KGHDR and CDR2 SFDVKD come from the germline V gene. There are 14 residues in the CDR3. J gave up 7 bases and V 4 bases, and 6 bases lay outside the gene matches. CDR3 nucleotide sequence: TGTGCCACCAGTGACGACAGGGTCTGGAATGAGCAGTTCTTC. Its protein product is CATSDDRVWNEQFF.

This clonotype has a count of ten or more. This sequence joins TRBV6-1 and TRBJ2-7; unclear D gene. CDR1 and CDR2 from the germline V gene are MNHNS and SASEGT. V gave up 5 bases and J gave up 3 bases, with 17 bases separating them. The CDR3 spans 15 residues. The CDR3 sequence: CASSYSAPPHYEQYF. The CDR3 DNA is TGTGCCAGCAGTTATTCAGCCCCACCCCACTACGAGCAGTACTTC.

The V gene is TRBV6-2 or TRBV6-3, the J gene TRBJ1-2, with D unresolved. CDR1 is MNHEY and CDR2 is SVGEGT in the germline V gene. The CDR3 consists of 15 residues. Trimming shortened V by 5 bases and J by 8 bases, and 21 bases separated the two germline ends. The CDR3 nucleotides are TGTGCCAGCAGTCTCACTCCGGGAGACGCCTGGGGCTACACCTTC. This translates into CASSLTPGDAWGYTF.

This clonotype was seen ten or more times. A much bigger clone sits one base away, suggesting this may be a read error. The genes are TRBV7-2 and TRBJ2-7, with a possible D match to TRBD1 (6 bases). The CDR3 is 15 residues long. Trimming cost V 1 base and J 2 bases, with 12 bases left between them. CDR1 and CDR2 from the germline V gene are SGHTA and FQGNSA. The CDR3 region has the DNA TGTGCCAGCAGCTTAGATAGTGGACAGACCTACGAGCAGTACTTC. Its translation is CASSLDSGQTYEQYF.

This chain joins TRBV7-2 and TRBJ2-1; 12 bases line up with TRBD2. The J segment lost 4 bases and the V segment lost 6 bases, leaving 4 bases of the junction unmatched. The germline V gene has CDR1 SGHTA and CDR2 FQGNSA. The CDR3 has 15 amino acids. CDR3 DNA: TGTGCCAGCAGGCGGACTAGCGGGGCATACAATGAGCAGTTCTTC. It encodes CASRRTSGAYNEQFF.

A single count supports this clonotype. The rearrangement links TRBV6-2 or TRBV6-3 to TRBJ1-1; maybe TRBD1 (6 bases). This CDR3 region has 14 residues. Trimming removed 6 bases from V and 5 bases from J, with 16 bases in between. Per the germline V gene, CDR1 is MNHEY and CDR2 is SVGEGT. The DNA for the CDR3 is TGTGCCAGCAGCGAACGACAGGATAGGACTGAAGCTTTCTTT. Its translation is CASSERQDRTEAFF.

At least ten counts were recorded for this clonotype. V is TRBV30 and J is TRBJ2-1; 10 nucleotides line up with TRBD2. CDR1 is GTSNPN, CDR2 SVGIG, per germline (reference sequence). CDR3 length equals 14 residues. J lost 8 bases, V lost 7 bases, and 11 bases had no gene match. The CDR3 here is CASPRASGSDEQFF. In DNA form, the CDR3 reads TGTGCCTCCCCCAGGGCTAGCGGGAGCGATGAGCAGTTCTTC.

This clonotype has a count of ten or more. The V and J genes are TRBV12-3 or TRBV12-4 and TRBJ1-1; 9 nucleotides align to TRBD1. This CDR3 has 15 amino acids. J lost 0 bases, V lost 6 bases, and 5 bases had no gene match. In nucleotides, the CDR3 is TGTGCCAGCAGGCGGACAGGGGATCTGAACACTGAAGCTTTCTTT. Translated, it gives CASRRTGDLNTEAFF.

There are many counts of this clonotype. The rearrangement joins TRBV3-1 to TRBJ2-5; the D is unclear. The ends were cut back, 1 base at V and 2 bases at J, with 11 bases in the middle. Looked up from germline, CDR1 is LGHDT and CDR2 is YNNKEL (reference sequence). The CDR3 sequence is 15 residues long. The CDR3 is CASSQVPHRQETQYF. The CDR3 DNA follows: TGTGCCAGCAGCCAAGTACCACATAGACAAGAGACCCAGTACTTC.

In this sample, this clonotype turned up many times. The chain carries TRBV11-2 and TRBJ2-3; TRBD2 aligns across 12 bases. There are 17 residues in the CDR3. V shed 5 bases and J 5 bases; nucleotides not matched to a gene: 11. Germline values: CDR1 SGHAT, CDR2 FQNNGV. The CDR3 DNA is TGTGCCAGCAGCCCCGGGACTAGCGGGCGGCCTCAAGATACGCAGTATTTT. It is translated as CASSPGTSGRPQDTQYF.

This clonotype was observed a few times. The chain joins TRBV6-6 to TRBJ2-3, with 14 positions matching TRBD2. Losses at the gene ends were 0 bases for V and 5 bases for J; bases not matched to a gene: 16. This CDR3 comprises 21 residues. Germline-derived CDR1 and CDR2 are MNHNY and SVGAGI (reference sequence). The CDR3 DNA reads as TGTGCCAGCAGTTACTCCACGGGACTAGCGGGAGAGGGACCCCCAGGAGATACGCAGTATTTT. Translated: CASSYSTGLAGEGPPGDTQYF.

This clonotype was counted at least ten times. The rearrangement uses TRBV7-9 and TRBJ1-2; weak D call: TRBD1 (5 bases). The V end lost 5 bases, the J end lost 8 bases, and 12 bases lay between the germline ends. The V gene's germline CDR1 is SEHNR and CDR2 FQNEAQ (reference sequence). The CDR3 totals 12 residues. The CDR3 protein is CASSANQGGYTF. CDR3 nucleotide sequence: TGTGCCAGCAGCGCAAACCAGGGCGGCTACACCTTC.

The chain joins TRBV7-9 to TRBJ1-2, with D hard to call. Germline V gene lookup returns CDR1 SEHNR and CDR2 FQNEAQ (reference sequence). V shed 5 bases and J shed 1 base, with 11 bases lying between them. This CDR3 is 14 amino acids long. The CDR3 region is CASSGGDFNYGYTF. In DNA, the CDR3 is TGTGCCAGCAGCGGCGGCGACTTTAACTATGGCTACACCTTC.

V gene TRBV7-8 combines with J gene TRBJ2-7; 7 nucleotides match TRBD2. J gave up 2 bases and V 4 bases, and 8 bases lay outside the gene matches. The length of the CDR3 is 15 residues. Germline-derived CDR1 and CDR2 are SGHVS and FQNEAQ. CDR3 protein: CASSSQRDPAYEQYF. The CDR3 DNA reads as TGTGCCAGCAGCTCACAGCGGGACCCTGCCTACGAGCAGTACTTC.

The CDR3 region is CASSPPGEKAQYF. The CDR3 nucleotides are TGTGCCAGCTCACCGCCAGGGGAGAAGGCGCAGTATTTT. This rearrangement joins TRBV18 to TRBJ2-3; D is perhaps TRBD1 (6 bases). Per germline, CDR1 KGHSH and CDR2 LQKENI. The CDR3 totals 13 residues. The germline V and J ends were trimmed by 3 bases and 10 bases, with 14 bases remaining between them.

The chain couples TRBV3-1 to TRBJ2-3; D unresolved. Trimming stripped 1 base from V and 2 bases from J, with 7 bases between. CDR1 is LGHDT and CDR2 is YNNKEL in the germline V gene (reference sequence). The CDR3 runs to 14 residues. The CDR3 sequence is CASSQAYYTDTQYF. The CDR3 coding sequence is TGTGCCAGCAGCCAAGCGTACTACACAGATACGCAGTATTTT.

This chain links TRBV3-2 with TRBJ2-7; TRBD2 is the table's D call and was not checked against the DNA. TRBV3-2 is marked as a pseudogene. The CDR3 sequence is 16 residues long. CDR3 region: CASRGGLAGTYYEQYF. The CDR3 DNA follows: TGTGCCAGCAGGGGGGGACTAGCGGGAACATACTACGAGCAGTACTTC.

The sample holds many counts of this clonotype. This chain connects TRBV6-1 to TRBJ1-1; no clear D. Trimming removed 4 bases from V and 8 bases from J, with 11 bases in between. Germline V gene lookup returns CDR1 MNHNS and CDR2 SASEGT. CDR3 length: 12 amino acids. As DNA, the CDR3 is TGTGCCAGCAGTGGTATTCTGAGCGAAGCTTTCTTT. It yields the protein CASSGILSEAFF.

This clonotype was recorded at least ten times. V is TRBV29-1 and J is TRBJ2-5, with 7 bases matching TRBD1. Germline loops: CDR1 SQVTM, CDR2 ANQGSEA. J gave up 3 bases and V 6 bases, and 4 bases lay outside the gene matches. The CDR3 runs 12 residues. CDR3 amino acids: CSVGDRKETQYF. The CDR3 DNA follows: TGCAGCGTGGGGGACAGAAAAGAGACCCAGTACTTC.

This clonotype was observed at least ten times. The chain joins TRBV27 to TRBJ2-4, with unresolved D. Deletions cut 5 bases from V and 0 bases from J, with 8 bases between. The germline V gene encodes CDR1 MNHEY and CDR2 SMNVEV (reference sequence). The length of the CDR3 is 14 residues. This chain's CDR3 is CASSPILAKNIQYF. As DNA, the CDR3 is TGTGCCAGCAGTCCAATTCTAGCCAAAAACATTCAGTACTTC.

This clonotype was counted only a few times. The chain employs TRBV6-5 and TRBJ2-6; D uncertain. Trimming left V 4 bases short and J 1 base short, with 5 bases between. The germline V gene has CDR1 MNHEY and CDR2 SVGAGI. This CDR3 spans 14 amino acids. The CDR3 loop reads CASSWLSGANVLTF. The CDR3, as DNA: TGTGCCAGCAGTTGGCTTTCTGGGGCCAACGTCCTGACTTTC.

This clonotype came up many times. This chain connects TRBV28 to TRBJ2-7; 8 nucleotides agree with TRBD1. Germline V CDR1 and CDR2: MDHEN, SYDVKM. The CDR3 has 14 amino acids. V shed 5 bases, J shed 5 bases, and the junction held 8 bases outside the gene matches. CDR3 sequence reads: CASSQQGGDDEQYF. The DNA for the CDR3 is TGTGCCAGCAGTCAACAGGGGGGAGACGACGAGCAGTACTTC.

This clonotype has a count of ten or more. This chain connects TRBV6-1 to TRBJ2-7, with TRBD2 as a possible D gene (6 bases). V lost 5 bases to trimming and J lost 0 bases, with 11 bases between them. Germline CDR1 reads MNHNS; CDR2 reads SASEGT. CDR3 length equals 14 residues. CDR3 in amino acids: CASSNLAFSYEQYF. The CDR3 DNA sequence: TGTGCCAGCAGTAACCTAGCGTTCTCCTACGAGCAGTACTTC.

This clonotype was observed at least ten times. The genes are TRBV11-2 and TRBJ1-1, with D perhaps TRBD1 (6 bases). CDR1 and CDR2 from the germline V gene are SGHAT and FQNNGV. With 1 base removed from V and 0 bases from J, the gap between germline ends came to 12 bases. This CDR3 has 16 amino acids. The CDR3 here is CASSLAGQGLNTEAFF. CDR3 DNA sequence: TGTGCCAGCAGCTTAGCAGGGCAGGGGTTGAACACTGAAGCTTTCTTT.

This clonotype was seen at least ten times. The chain links TRBV2 to TRBJ2-5, with TRBD2 matching 10 bases. Germline-derived CDR1 and CDR2 are SNHLY and FYNNEI. V trimming: 8 bases; J trimming: 5 bases; junction bases outside the gene matches: 8. There are 14 residues in the CDR3. The CDR3 DNA follows: TGTGCCAGCGGGCTAGCGGGAGTTCGGGAGACCCAGTACTTC. Amino acid sequence: CASGLAGVRETQYF.